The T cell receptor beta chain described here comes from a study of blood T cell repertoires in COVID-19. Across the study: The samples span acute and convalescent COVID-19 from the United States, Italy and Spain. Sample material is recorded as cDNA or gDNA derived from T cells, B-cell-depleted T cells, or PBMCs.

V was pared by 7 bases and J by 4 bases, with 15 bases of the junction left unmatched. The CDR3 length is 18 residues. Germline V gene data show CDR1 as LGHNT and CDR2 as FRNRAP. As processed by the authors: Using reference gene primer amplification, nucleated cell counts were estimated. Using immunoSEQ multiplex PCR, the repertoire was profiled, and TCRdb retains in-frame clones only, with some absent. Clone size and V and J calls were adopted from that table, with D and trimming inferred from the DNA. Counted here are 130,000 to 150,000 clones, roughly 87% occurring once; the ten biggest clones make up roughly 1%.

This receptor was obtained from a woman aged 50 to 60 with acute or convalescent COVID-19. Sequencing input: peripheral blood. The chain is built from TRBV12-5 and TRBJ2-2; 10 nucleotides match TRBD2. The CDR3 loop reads CASAWKLAGTRVTGELFF. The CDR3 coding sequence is TGTGCTAGTGCCTGGAAACTAGCGGGGACCCGCGTCACCGGGGAGCTGTTTTTT.